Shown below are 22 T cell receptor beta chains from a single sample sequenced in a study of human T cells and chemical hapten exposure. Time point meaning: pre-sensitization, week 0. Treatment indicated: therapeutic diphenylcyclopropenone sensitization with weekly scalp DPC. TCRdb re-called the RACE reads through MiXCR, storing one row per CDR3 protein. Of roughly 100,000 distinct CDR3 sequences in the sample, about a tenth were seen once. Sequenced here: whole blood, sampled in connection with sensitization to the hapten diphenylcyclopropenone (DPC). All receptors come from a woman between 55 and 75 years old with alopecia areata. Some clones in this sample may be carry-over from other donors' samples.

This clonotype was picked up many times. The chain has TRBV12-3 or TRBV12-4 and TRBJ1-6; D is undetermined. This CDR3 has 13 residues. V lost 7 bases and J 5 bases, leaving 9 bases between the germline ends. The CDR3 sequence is CASTGRNNSPLHF. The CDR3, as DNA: TGTGCCAGCACCGGGAGAAATAATTCACCCCTCCACTTT.

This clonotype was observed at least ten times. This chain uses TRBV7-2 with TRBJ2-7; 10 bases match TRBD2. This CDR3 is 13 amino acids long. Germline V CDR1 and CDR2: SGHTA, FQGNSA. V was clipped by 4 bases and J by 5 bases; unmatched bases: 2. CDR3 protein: CASSSLAGHEQYF. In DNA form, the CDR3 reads TGTGCCAGCAGCTCACTAGCGGGGCACGAGCAGTACTTC.

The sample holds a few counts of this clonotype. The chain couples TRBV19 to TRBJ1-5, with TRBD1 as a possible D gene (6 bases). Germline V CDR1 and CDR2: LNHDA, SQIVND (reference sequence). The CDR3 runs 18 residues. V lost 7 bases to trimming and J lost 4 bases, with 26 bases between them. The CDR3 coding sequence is TGTGCCAGTACCATCCGGGAACAGGGACACCCGCGGAATCAGCCCCAGCATTTT. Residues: CASTIREQGHPRNQPQHF.

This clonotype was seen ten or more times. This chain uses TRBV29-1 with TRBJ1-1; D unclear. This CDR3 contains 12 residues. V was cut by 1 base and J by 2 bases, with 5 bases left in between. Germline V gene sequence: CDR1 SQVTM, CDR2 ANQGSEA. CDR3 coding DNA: TGCAGCGTTGAAGTTGTCAACACTGAAGCTTTCTTT. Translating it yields CSVEVVNTEAFF. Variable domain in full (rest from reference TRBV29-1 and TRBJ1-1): SAVISQKPSRDICQRGTSLTIQCQVDSQVTMMFWYRQQPGQSLTLIATANQGSEATYESGFVIDKFPISRPNLTFSTLTVSNMSPEDSSIYLCSVEVVNTEAFFGQGTRLTVV.

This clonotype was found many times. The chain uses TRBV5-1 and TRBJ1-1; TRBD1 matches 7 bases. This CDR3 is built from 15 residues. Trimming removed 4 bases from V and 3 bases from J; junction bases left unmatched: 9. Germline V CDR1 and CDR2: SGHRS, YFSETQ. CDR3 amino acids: CASSRGQTLDTEAFF. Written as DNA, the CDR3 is TGCGCCAGCAGCCGGGGACAGACCCTAGACACTGAAGCTTTCTTT.

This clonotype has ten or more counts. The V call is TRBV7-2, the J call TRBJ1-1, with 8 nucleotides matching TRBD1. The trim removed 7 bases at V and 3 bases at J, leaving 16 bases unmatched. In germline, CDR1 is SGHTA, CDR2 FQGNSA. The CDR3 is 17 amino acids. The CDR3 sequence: CASTHHTWTGYDTEAFF. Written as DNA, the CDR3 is TGTGCCAGCACCCATCACACATGGACAGGGTATGACACTGAAGCTTTCTTT. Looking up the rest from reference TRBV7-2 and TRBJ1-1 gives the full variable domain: GAGVSQSPSNKVTEKGKDVELRCDPISGHTALYWYRQSLGQGLEFLIYFQGNSAPDKSGLPSDRFSAERTGGSVSTLTIQRTQQEDSAVYLCASTHHTWTGYDTEAFFGQGTRLTVV.

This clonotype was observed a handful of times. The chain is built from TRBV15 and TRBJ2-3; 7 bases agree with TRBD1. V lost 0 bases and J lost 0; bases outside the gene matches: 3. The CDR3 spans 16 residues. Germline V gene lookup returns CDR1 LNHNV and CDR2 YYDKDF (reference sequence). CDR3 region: CATSRDMGQSTDTQYF. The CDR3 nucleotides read TGTGCCACCAGCAGAGATATGGGACAGAGCACAGATACGCAGTATTTT.

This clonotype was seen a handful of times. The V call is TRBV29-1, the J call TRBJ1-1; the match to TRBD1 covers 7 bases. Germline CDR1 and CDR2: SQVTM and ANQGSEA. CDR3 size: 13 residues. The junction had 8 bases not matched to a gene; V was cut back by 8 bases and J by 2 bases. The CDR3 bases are TGCAGCTCCAGCCACAGGGGTAACACTGAAGCTTTCTTT. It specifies CSSSHRGNTEAFF. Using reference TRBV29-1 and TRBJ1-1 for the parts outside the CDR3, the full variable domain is SAVISQKPSRDICQRGTSLTIQCQVDSQVTMMFWYRQQPGQSLTLIATANQGSEATYESGFVIDKFPISRPNLTFSTLTVSNMSPEDSSIYLCSSSHRGNTEAFFGQGTRLTVV.

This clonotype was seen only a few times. This chain's CDR3 is CASNRGGAANEKLFF. In DNA form, the CDR3 reads TGTGCCAGCAACCGCGGGGGGGCGGCTAATGAAAAACTGTTTTTT. V and J are TRBV13 and TRBJ1-4, with TRBD1 as a possible D gene (6 bases). From germline, CDR1 is PRHDT and CDR2 FYEKMQ (reference sequence). This CDR3 has 15 amino acids. Trimming pared 7 bases from V and 3 bases from J, leaving 15 bases between. Variable domain in full (rest from reference TRBV13 and TRBJ1-4): AAGVIQSPRHLIKEKRETATLKCYPIPRHDTVYWYQQGPGQDPQFLISFYEKMQSDKGSIPDRFSAQQFSDYHSELNMSSLELGDSALYFCASNRGGAANEKLFFGSGTQLSVL.

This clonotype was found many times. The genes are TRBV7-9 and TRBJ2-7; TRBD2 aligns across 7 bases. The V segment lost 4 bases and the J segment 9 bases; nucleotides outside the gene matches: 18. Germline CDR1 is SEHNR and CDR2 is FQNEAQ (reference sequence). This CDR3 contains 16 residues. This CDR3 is CASSSDGLDNLRGQYF. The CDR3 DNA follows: TGTGCCAGCAGCTCAGATGGACTAGACAATCTTAGAGGGCAGTACTTC.

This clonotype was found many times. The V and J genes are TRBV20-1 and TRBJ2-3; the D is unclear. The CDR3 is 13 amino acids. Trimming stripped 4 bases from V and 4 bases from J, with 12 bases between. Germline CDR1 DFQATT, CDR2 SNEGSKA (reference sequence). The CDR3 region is CSANLPTSDTQYF. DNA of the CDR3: TGCAGTGCTAACCTCCCGACGTCAGATACGCAGTATTTT.

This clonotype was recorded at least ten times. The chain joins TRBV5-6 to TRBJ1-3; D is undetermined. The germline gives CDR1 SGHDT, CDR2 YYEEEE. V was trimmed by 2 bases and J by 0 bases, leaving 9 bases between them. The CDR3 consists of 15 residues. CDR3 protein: CASSFRRSSGNTIYF. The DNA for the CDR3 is TGTGCCAGCAGCTTCCGACGGAGCTCTGGAAACACCATATATTTT.

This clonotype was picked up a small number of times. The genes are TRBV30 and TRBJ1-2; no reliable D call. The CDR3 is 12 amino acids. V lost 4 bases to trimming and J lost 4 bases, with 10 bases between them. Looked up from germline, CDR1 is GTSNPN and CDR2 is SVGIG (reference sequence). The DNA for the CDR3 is TGTGCCTGGACTCAGAGCCTCTATGGCTACACCTTC. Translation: CAWTQSLYGYTF.

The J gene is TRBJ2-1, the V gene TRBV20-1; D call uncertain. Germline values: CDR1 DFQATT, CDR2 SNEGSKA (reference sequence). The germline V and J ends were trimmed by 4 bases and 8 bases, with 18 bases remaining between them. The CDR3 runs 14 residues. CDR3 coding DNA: TGCAGTGCTACCCCTCACAGACCAAGGGATGAGCAGTTCTTC. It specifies CSATPHRPRDEQFF.

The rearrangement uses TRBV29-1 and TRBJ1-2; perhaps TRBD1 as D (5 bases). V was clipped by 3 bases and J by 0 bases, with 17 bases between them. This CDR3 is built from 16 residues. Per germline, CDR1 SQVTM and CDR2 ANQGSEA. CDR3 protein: CSVDLLGQTPNYGYTF. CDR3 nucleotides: TGCAGCGTTGACCTGTTAGGACAAACCCCTAACTATGGCTACACCTTC.

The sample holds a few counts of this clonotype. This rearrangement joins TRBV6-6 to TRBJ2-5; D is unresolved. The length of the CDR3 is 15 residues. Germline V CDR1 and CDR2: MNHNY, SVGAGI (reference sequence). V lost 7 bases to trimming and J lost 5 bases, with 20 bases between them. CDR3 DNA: TGTGCCAGCACCAACAACCGTGGCCTAGGGGAGACCCAGTACTTC. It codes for CASTNNRGLGETQYF.

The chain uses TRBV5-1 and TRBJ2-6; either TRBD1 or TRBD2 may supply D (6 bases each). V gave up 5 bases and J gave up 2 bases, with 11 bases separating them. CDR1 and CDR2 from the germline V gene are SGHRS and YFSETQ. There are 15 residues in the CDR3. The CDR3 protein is CASSPGAPGANVLTF. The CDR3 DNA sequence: TGCGCCAGCAGTCCGGGGGCCCCTGGGGCCAACGTCCTGACTTTC.

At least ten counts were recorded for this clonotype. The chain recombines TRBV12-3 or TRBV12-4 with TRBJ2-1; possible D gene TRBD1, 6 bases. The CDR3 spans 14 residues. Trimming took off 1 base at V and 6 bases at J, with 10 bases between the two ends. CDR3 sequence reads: CASSLVLGGNEQFF. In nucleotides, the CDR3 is TGTGCCAGCAGTTTAGTTTTAGGGGGCAATGAGCAGTTCTTC.

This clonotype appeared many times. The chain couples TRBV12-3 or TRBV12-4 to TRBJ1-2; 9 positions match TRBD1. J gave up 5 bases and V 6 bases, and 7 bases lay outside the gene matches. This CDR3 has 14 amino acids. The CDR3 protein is CASSPQQGAYGYTF. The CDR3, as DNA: TGTGCCAGCAGCCCTCAACAGGGGGCTTATGGCTACACCTTC.

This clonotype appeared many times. As DNA, the CDR3 is TGTGCCAGCAGCTTGGCGCCCGCTAGCGGGCAAGAGACCCAGTACTTC. This translates into CASSLAPASGQETQYF. This chain joins TRBV5-5 and TRBJ2-5; 8 bases align to TRBD2. The CDR3 runs 16 residues. The V gene end was trimmed by 0 bases and the J gene end by 2 bases; junction bases not matched to a gene: 6. From germline, CDR1 is SGHKS and CDR2 YYEKEE (reference sequence).

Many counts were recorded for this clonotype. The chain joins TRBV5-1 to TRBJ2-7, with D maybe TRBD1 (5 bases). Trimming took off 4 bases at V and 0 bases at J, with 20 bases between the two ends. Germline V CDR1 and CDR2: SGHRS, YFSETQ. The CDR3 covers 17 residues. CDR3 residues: CASSPRLGAGHSYEQYF. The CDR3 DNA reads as TGCGCCAGCAGCCCCCGACTTGGGGCAGGGCACTCCTACGAGCAGTACTTC.

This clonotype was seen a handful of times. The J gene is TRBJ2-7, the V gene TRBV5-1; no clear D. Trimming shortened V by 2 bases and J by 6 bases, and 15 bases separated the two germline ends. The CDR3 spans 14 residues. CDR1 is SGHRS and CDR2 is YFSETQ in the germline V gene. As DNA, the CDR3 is TGCGCCAGCAGCTTTCAAGGGTCACCGGGCGAGCAGTACTTC. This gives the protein CASSFQGSPGEQYF.